Listed below are T cell receptor beta chains from one sample, sequenced in a study of T-cell reconstitution after alpha-beta-depleted transplantation in children. TCRdb used MiXCR to reprocess the PCR reads, holding one entry per CDR3 protein. This sample has around 380,000 distinct CDR3 sequences, with about 11% found just once. Sequencing used PBMCs from the stem cell graft donor, obtained from the stem cell graft. These receptors were obtained from a human donor who donated a stem cell graft to a child with acute myeloid leukemia. CDR3s include the opening cysteine and the closing phenylalanine or tryptophan. D genes are given only for firm matches. Size is omitted from some rows. Given values are once, few, many or a class for expanded clones.

j_gene: TRBJ1-2
v_gene: TRBV20-1
d_gene: TRBD1
abundance: few
CDR3nt: TGCAGTGCTAGAGACCAGGGGGGGCCCTATGGCTACACCTTC
CDR3aa: CSARDQGGPYGYTF

j_gene: TRBJ1-1
v_gene: TRBV5-6
d_gene: NA
abundance: NA
CDR3nt: TGTGCCAGGGGCGCGGGGCGGAACACTGAAGCTTTCTTT
CDR3aa: CARGAGRNTEAFF

j_gene: TRBJ1-1
v_gene: TRBV10-2
d_gene: NA
abundance: NA
CDR3nt: TGCGCCAGCAGAACAGGGAGTACTGAACCTTTCTTT
CDR3aa: CASRTGSTEPFF

j_gene: TRBJ1-2
v_gene: TRBV5-5
d_gene: NA
abundance: many
CDR3nt: TGTGCCAGCAGCTTGGTTGCAGAAACGGCGGGCTACACCTTC
CDR3aa: CASSLVAETAGYTF

j_gene: TRBJ2-1
v_gene: TRBV29-1
d_gene: TRBD2
abundance: few
CDR3nt: TGCAGCCTAACGACTAGCGGGGGGTCTATTGAGCAGTTCTTC
CDR3aa: CSLTTSGGSIEQFF

j_gene: TRBJ2-2
v_gene: TRBV6-1
d_gene: NA
abundance: few
CDR3nt: TGTGCCAGCAGTGCCGACAGAGACACCGGGGAGCTGTTTTTT
CDR3aa: CASSADRDTGELFF

j_gene: TRBJ1-1
v_gene: TRBV5-1
d_gene: TRBD1
abundance: few
CDR3nt: TGCGCCAGCAGCCCCATGGGGACAGGGGACACTGAAGCTTTCTTT
CDR3aa: CASSPMGTGDTEAFF

j_gene: TRBJ2-5
v_gene: TRBV5-1
d_gene: NA
abundance: many
CDR3nt: TGCGCCAGCAGCTTGCTCCGGCAAGAGACCCAGTACTTC
CDR3aa: CASSLLRQETQYF

j_gene: TRBJ2-2
v_gene: TRBV6-1
d_gene: NA
abundance: NA
CDR3nt: TGTGCCAGCACCTCGGAGGGGCCGACCGGGGAGCTGTTTTTT
CDR3aa: CASTSEGPTGELFF

j_gene: TRBJ2-2
v_gene: TRBV30
d_gene: NA
abundance: NA
CDR3nt: TGTGCCTGGAGTTCAACGGCCGGGGAGCTGTTTTTT
CDR3aa: CAWSSTAGELFF

j_gene: TRBJ2-1
v_gene: TRBV11-2
d_gene: NA
abundance: many
CDR3nt: TGTGCCAGCAGCTTAGATCAGCGGCAGTACAATGAGCAGTTCTTC
CDR3aa: CASSLDQRQYNEQFF

j_gene: TRBJ2-3
v_gene: TRBV11-2
d_gene: NA
abundance: NA
CDR3nt: TGTGCCAGCAGCGACCGCTCGGGGGGCACAGATACGCAGTATTTT
CDR3aa: CASSDRSGGTDTQYF

j_gene: TRBJ2-1
v_gene: TRBV9
d_gene: NA
abundance: few
CDR3nt: TGTGCCAGCAGCGTAAGTGTGGATGAGCAGTTCTTC
CDR3aa: CASSVSVDEQFF

j_gene: TRBJ2-1
v_gene: TRBV6-1
d_gene: NA
abundance: NA
CDR3nt: TGTGCCAGCAACCGGGGGACAGCCTTGAGGAATGAGCAGTTCTTC
CDR3aa: CASNRGTALRNEQFF

j_gene: TRBJ2-2
v_gene: TRBV18
d_gene: TRBD2
abundance: NA
CDR3nt: TGTGCCAGCTCACTGACAATGGCCGGGACTAGCGGGAGTGTCACCGGGGAGCTGTTTTTT
CDR3aa: CASSLTMAGTSGSVTGELFF

j_gene: TRBJ2-1
v_gene: TRBV7-6
d_gene: TRBD2
abundance: few
CDR3nt: TGTGCCAGCAGCTTAGCCATGAGTAGCGGGGGGGACAATGAGCAGTTCTTC
CDR3aa: CASSLAMSSGGDNEQFF

j_gene: TRBJ1-1
v_gene: TRBV5-1
d_gene: NA
abundance: many
CDR3nt: TGCGCCAGCAGCTTGGGGGAGGACGGCACTGAAGCTTTCTTT
CDR3aa: CASSLGEDGTEAFF

j_gene: TRBJ2-4
v_gene: TRBV7-2
d_gene: NA
abundance: few
CDR3nt: TGTGCCAGCAGCTTAGATTGGGGAGCCAAAAACATTCAGTACTTC
CDR3aa: CASSLDWGAKNIQYF

j_gene: TRBJ2-1
v_gene: TRBV29-1
d_gene: TRBD1
abundance: few
CDR3nt: TGCAGCTTTAGGACAGGGGGGATTGAGCAGTTCTTC
CDR3aa: CSFRTGGIEQFF

j_gene: TRBJ2-1
v_gene: TRBV12-3/TRBV12-4
d_gene: TRBD2
abundance: few
CDR3nt: TGTGCCAGCAGTTCGTTGGGGACTAGCGGGTCCAATGAGCAGTTCTTC
CDR3aa: CASSSLGTSGSNEQFF

j_gene: TRBJ2-1
v_gene: TRBV20-1
d_gene: NA
abundance: NA
CDR3nt: TGCAGTGCTCCGGGACTCTACAATGAGCAGTTCTTC
CDR3aa: CSAPGLYNEQFF

j_gene: TRBJ1-3
v_gene: TRBV7-2
d_gene: TRBD1
abundance: many
CDR3nt: TGTGCCAGCAGCACGGGACAGGGAAACACCATATATTTT
CDR3aa: CASSTGQGNTIYF

j_gene: TRBJ2-7
v_gene: TRBV12-3/TRBV12-4
d_gene: TRBD2
abundance: NA
CDR3nt: TGTGCCAGCAGTCCCTGGGGACTAGCGGGAGATAACGAGCAGTACTTC
CDR3aa: CASSPWGLAGDNEQYF

j_gene: TRBJ1-1
v_gene: TRBV9
d_gene: NA
abundance: few
CDR3nt: TGTGCCAGCGGGGACGGGGGCACTGAAGCTTTCTTT
CDR3aa: CASGDGGTEAFF

j_gene: TRBJ1-2
v_gene: TRBV4-1
d_gene: NA
abundance: few
CDR3nt: TGCGCCAGCAGCCAAAGGGACACCGCTAACTATGGCTACACCTTC
CDR3aa: CASSQRDTANYGYTF

j_gene: TRBJ2-1
v_gene: TRBV19
d_gene: TRBD2
abundance: NA
CDR3nt: TGTGCCAGTAAGGTTAGCGGGAGCTCCTACAATGAGCAGTTCTTC
CDR3aa: CASKVSGSSYNEQFF

j_gene: TRBJ1-4
v_gene: TRBV19
d_gene: TRBD1
abundance: few
CDR3nt: TGTGCCAGTACGGGACAGGTTTTCGAAAAACTGTTTTTT
CDR3aa: CASTGQVFEKLFF

j_gene: TRBJ2-3
v_gene: TRBV5-6
d_gene: NA
abundance: few
CDR3nt: TGTGCCAGCAGCTCTGGAGCCCCAGATACGCAGTATTTC
CDR3aa: CASSSGAPDTQYF

j_gene: TRBJ1-4
v_gene: TRBV12-3/TRBV12-4
d_gene: NA
abundance: NA
CDR3nt: TGTGCCAGCAGCGTCTCAGGGTCTAATGAAAAACTGTTTTTT
CDR3aa: CASSVSGSNEKLFF

j_gene: TRBJ2-1
v_gene: TRBV29-1
d_gene: NA
abundance: many
CDR3nt: TGCAGCGTTGAAAGGGGAGGCAATGAGCAGTTCTTC
CDR3aa: CSVERGGNEQFF

j_gene: TRBJ2-5
v_gene: TRBV4-3
d_gene: TRBD2
abundance: few
CDR3nt: TGCGCCAGCAGCCAAGATACCCTAGCGGGAAGGTTGGAGACCCAGTACTTC
CDR3aa: CASSQDTLAGRLETQYF